This TCR beta chain comes out of a study of immune evolution from preneoplasia to lung adenocarcinoma. This table comes from immunoSEQ multiplex PCR, and its TCRdb copy is limited to in-frame clones, with some not included. This table holds around 41,000 clones, less than 85% found once. As regards this clone: As yet, its antigen is unknown.

The CDR3 sequence is 14 residues long. Germline V gene data show CDR1 as SGHNT and CDR2 as YENEEA. V trimming: 1 base; J trimming: 4 bases; junction bases outside the gene matches: 2. Study conclusions and caveats: Top clone frequencies peaked in normal lung, apparently declining through invasive adenocarcinoma.

The V and J genes are TRBV11-3 and TRBJ2-3, with 7 bases matching TRBD2. The receptor's source is a person aged 55 to 75 with lung adenocarcinoma. The specimen was FFPE invasive lung adenocarcinoma tissue. Here the CDR3 DNA reads TGTGCCAGCAGCTTAGCGGGAGGACCAGATACGCAGTATTTT. This codes for CASSLAGGPDTQYF.